The present TCR beta chain was sequenced within a study of blood T cell repertoires in COVID-19. This CDR3 contains 18 residues. Trimming pared 7 bases from V and 3 bases from J, leaving 25 bases between. The germline V gene has CDR1 MDHEN and CDR2 SYDVKM. TCRdb's copy holds only in-frame clones and misses some; the assay was immunoSEQ multiplex PCR. The sample includes 250,000 to 300,000 clones, 88% of them seen just once. Study members were between about 18 and 89 years old and lived in 24 US regions. The rearrangement links TRBV28 to TRBJ1-3; tentatively, D is TRBD1 (5 bases). The sample comprised PBMCs or T cells enriched from blood (not recorded which). The TCR comes from a woman in her twenties or thirties who had recovered from COVID-19. The CDR3, as DNA: TGTGCCAGCACCCCTCTCCCCCGGGGGGGACGAAGTGGAAACACCATATATTTT. Its translation: CASTPLPRGGRSGNTIYF.